This entry is about one T cell receptor beta chain. During active infection, Seattle patients enrolled and were then monitored through disease. Original processing methods: Counts of nucleated cells, estimated from reference gene primer amplification, were obtained. Measured with immunoSEQ multiplex PCR; TCRdb has only the in-frame clones, and not every one. The V and J calls and clone size were taken over from that table, and D and trimming were inferred from the DNA. The table records approximately 170,000 clones, around 83% of them present only once. This entry comes from a study of blood T cell repertoires in COVID-19. At the level of the study: From T cells, B-cell-depleted T cells, or PBMCs came the material, which was cDNA or gDNA.

The CDR3 totals 12 residues. Germline V CDR1 and CDR2: SGHNT, YYREEE (reference sequence). Trimming cost V 10 bases and J 6 bases, with 16 bases left between them. This clonotype was obtained from a woman between 70 and 85 years old with COVID-19, enrolled during active disease. The sample consisted of peripheral blood. The chain recombines TRBV5-4 with TRBJ2-5, with D maybe TRBD2 (6 bases). The CDR3 region is CASQGDLKTQYF. CDR3 DNA: TGTGCCTCTCAAGGGGACTTGAAGACCCAGTACTTC.